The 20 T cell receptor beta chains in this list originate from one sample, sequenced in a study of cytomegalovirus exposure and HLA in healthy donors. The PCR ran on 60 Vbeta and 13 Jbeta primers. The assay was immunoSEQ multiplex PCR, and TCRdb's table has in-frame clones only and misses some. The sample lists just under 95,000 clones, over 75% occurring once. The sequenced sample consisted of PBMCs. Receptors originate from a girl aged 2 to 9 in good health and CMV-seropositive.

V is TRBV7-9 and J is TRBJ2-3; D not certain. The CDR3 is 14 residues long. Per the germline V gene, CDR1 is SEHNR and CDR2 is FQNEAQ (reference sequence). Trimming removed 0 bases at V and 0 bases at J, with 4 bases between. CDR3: CASSLATSTDTQYF. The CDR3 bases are TGTGCCAGCAGCTTAGCGACTAGCACAGATACGCAGTATTTT.

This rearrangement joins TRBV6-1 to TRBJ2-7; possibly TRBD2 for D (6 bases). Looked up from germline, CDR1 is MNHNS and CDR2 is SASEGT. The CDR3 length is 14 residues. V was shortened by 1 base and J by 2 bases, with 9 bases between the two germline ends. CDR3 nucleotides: TGTGCCAGCAGTGAAGACAGGAGGGCCTACGAGCAGTACTTC. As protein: CASSEDRRAYEQYF.

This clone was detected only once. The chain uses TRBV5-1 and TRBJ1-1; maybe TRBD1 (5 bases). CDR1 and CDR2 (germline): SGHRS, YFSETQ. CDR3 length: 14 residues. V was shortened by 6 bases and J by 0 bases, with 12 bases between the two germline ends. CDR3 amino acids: CASKPQTVNTEAFF. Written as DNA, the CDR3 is TGCGCCAGCAAGCCGCAGACAGTGAACACTGAAGCTTTCTTT.

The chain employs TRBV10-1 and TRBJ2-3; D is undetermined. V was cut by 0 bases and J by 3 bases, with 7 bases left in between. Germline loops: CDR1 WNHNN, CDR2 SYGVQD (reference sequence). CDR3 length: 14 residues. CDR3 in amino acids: CASSESWRTDTQYF. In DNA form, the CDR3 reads TGCGCCAGCAGTGAGTCGTGGCGGACAGATACGCAGTATTTT.

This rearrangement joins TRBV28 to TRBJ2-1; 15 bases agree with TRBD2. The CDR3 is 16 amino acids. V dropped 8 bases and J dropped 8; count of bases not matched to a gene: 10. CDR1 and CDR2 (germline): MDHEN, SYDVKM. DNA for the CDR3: TGTGCCAGCCATCGGGGACTAGCGGGAGGTTTGGATGAGCAGTTCTTC. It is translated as CASHRGLAGGLDEQFF.

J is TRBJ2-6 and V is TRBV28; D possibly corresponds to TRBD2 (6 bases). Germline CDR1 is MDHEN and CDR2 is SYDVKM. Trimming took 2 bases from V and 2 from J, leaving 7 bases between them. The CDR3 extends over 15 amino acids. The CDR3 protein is CASSLGGTGANVLTF. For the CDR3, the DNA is TGTGCCAGCAGTTTAGGGGGGACTGGGGCCAACGTCCTGACTTTC.

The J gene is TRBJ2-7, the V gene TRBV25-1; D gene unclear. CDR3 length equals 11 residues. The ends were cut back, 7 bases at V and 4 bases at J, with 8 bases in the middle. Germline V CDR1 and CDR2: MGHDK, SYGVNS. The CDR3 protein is CASKYEYEQYF. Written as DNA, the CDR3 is TGTGCCAGCAAGTATGAGTACGAGCAGTACTTC.

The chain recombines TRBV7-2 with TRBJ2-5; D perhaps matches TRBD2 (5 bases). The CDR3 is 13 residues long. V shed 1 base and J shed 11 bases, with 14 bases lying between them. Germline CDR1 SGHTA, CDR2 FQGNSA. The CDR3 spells CASSLVSDQRQYF. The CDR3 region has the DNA TGTGCCAGCAGCTTAGTTTCGGACCAGCGGCAGTACTTC. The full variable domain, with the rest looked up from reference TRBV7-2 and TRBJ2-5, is GAGVSQSPSNKVTEKGKDVELRCDPISGHTALYWYRQSLGQGLEFLIYFQGNSAPDKSGLPSDRFSAERTGGSVSTLTIQRTQQEDSAVYLCASSLVSDQRQYFGPGTRLLVL.

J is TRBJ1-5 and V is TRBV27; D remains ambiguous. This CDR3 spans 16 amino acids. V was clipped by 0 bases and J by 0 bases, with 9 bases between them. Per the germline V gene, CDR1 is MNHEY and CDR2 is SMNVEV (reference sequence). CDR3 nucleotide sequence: TGTGCCAGCAGTTTATCTGGGCCGGTTAGCAATCAGCCCCAGCATTTT. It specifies CASSLSGPVSNQPQHF.

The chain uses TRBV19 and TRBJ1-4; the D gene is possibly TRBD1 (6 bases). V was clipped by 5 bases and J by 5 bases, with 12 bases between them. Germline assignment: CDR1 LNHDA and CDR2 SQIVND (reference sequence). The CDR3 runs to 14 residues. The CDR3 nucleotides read TGTGCCAGTAGTCCACAGGGAAGAAATGAAAAACTGTTTTTT. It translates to CASSPQGRNEKLFF.

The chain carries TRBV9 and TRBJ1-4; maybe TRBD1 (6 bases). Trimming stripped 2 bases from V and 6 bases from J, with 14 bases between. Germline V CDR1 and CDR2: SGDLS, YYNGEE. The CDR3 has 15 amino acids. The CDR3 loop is CASSVGHFSDEKLFF. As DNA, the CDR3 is TGTGCCAGCAGCGTGGGACATTTCTCGGATGAAAAACTGTTTTTT.

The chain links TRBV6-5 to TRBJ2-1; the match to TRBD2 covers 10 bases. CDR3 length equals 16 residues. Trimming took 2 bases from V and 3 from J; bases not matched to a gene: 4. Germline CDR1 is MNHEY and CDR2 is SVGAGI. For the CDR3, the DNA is TGTGCCAGCAGTTACAATAGACTAGCGGGCTACAATGAGCAGTTCTTC. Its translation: CASSYNRLAGYNEQFF.

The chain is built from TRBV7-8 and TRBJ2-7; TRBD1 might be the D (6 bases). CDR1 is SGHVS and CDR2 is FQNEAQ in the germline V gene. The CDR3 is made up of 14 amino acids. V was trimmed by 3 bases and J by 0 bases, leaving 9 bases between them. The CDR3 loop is CASSLTGSSYEQYF. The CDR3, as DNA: TGTGCCAGCAGCTTGACAGGTTCCTCCTACGAGCAGTACTTC.

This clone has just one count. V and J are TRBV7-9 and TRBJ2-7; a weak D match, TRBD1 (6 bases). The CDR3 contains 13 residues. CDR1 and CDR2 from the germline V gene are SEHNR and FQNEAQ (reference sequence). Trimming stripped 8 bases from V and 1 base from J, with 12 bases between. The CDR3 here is CASGWTASYEQYF. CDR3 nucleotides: TGTGCCAGCGGGTGGACAGCTTCCTACGAGCAGTACTTC.

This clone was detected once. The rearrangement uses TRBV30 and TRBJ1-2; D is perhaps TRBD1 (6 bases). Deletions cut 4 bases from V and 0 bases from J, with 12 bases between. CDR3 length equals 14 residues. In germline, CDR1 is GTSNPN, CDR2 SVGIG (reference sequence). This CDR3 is CAWTTGKTNYGYTF. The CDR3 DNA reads TGTGCCTGGACTACAGGGAAGACTAACTATGGCTACACCTTC.

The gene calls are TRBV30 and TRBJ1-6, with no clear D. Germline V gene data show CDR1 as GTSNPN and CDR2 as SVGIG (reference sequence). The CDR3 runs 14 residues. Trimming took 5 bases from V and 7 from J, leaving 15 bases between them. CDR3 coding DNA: TGTGCCTGGGAGCGCGGTGACGGAAATTCACCCCTCCACTTT. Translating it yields CAWERGDGNSPLHF.

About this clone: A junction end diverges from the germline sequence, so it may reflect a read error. CDR3 residues: CSVGGTERALYF. The CDR3, as DNA: TGCAGCGTCGGGGGGACGGAGAGGGCGCTCTACTTC. This rearrangement joins TRBV29-1 to TRBJ1-2, with D tentatively TRBD1 (5 bases). CDR1 and CDR2 (germline): SQVTM, ANQGSEA. This CDR3 spans 12 amino acids.

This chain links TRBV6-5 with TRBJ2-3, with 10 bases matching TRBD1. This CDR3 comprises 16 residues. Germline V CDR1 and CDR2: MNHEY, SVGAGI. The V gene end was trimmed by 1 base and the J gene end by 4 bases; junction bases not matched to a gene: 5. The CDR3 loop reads CASSYLGDRGPDTQYF. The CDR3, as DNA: TGTGCCAGCAGTTACTTAGGGGACAGGGGCCCAGATACGCAGTATTTT.

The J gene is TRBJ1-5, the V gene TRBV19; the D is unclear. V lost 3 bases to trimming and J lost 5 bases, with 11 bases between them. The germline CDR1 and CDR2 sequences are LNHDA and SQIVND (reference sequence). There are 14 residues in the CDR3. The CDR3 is CASSIMSSDQPQHF. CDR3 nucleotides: TGTGCCAGTAGTATCATGAGTTCTGATCAGCCCCAGCATTTT.

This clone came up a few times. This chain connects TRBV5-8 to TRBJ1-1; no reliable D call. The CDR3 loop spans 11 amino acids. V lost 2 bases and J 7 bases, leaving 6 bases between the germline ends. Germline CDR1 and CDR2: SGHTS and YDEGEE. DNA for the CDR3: TGTGCCAGCAGCTTACGGGTTGAAGCTTTCTTT. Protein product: CASSLRVEAFF.